The 14 T cell receptor beta chains below come from one sample, sequenced in a study of blood T cell repertoires in COVID-19. The method was immunoSEQ multiplex PCR; TCRdb's version includes in-frame clones alone and lacks a portion of them. The sample includes fewer than 65,000 clones, approximately 79% seen only once; the top ten take roughly 27%. The sample comprised peripheral blood. These receptors came from an older man with acute or convalescent COVID-19.

This rearrangement joins TRBV5-1 to TRBJ2-3; 9 bases align to TRBD2. The CDR3 extends over 15 amino acids. With V trimmed by 6 bases and J by 4 bases, 9 bases remained unmatched. Germline CDR1 SGHRS, CDR2 YFSETQ. This CDR3 is CASNFQREVADTQYF. The DNA of the CDR3 is TGCGCCAGCAACTTCCAGCGGGAGGTGGCAGATACGCAGTATTTT.

The chain carries TRBV6-5 and TRBJ1-1, with D perhaps TRBD1 (5 bases). CDR3 length: 15 amino acids. V was clipped by 10 bases and J by 1 base, with 19 bases between them. CDR1 MNHEY and CDR2 SVGAGI come from the germline V gene. This chain's CDR3 is CATQTQPGGNTEAFF. The DNA of the CDR3 is TGTGCCACCCAAACCCAACCGGGGGGGAACACTGAAGCTTTCTTT.

This sequence joins TRBV5-1 and TRBJ1-3; 7 bases line up with TRBD1. V dropped 5 bases and J dropped 2; count of bases not matched to a gene: 4. This CDR3 is built from 14 residues. Germline lookup yields CDR1 SGHRS and CDR2 YFSETQ. The CDR3 region is CASSLDRAGNTIYF. CDR3 nucleotide sequence: TGCGCCAGCAGTTTAGACAGGGCTGGAAACACCATATATTTT.

The V call is TRBV30, the J call TRBJ2-3; 15 bases match TRBD2. This CDR3 has 17 amino acids. Germline loops: CDR1 GTSNPN, CDR2 SVGIG (reference sequence). V lost 3 bases and J lost 5; bases outside the gene matches: 9. The CDR3 spells CAWRSGLAGGPVDTQYF. CDR3 bases: TGTGCCTGGAGATCCGGACTAGCGGGGGGGCCGGTAGATACGCAGTATTTT.

V usage is TRBV7-9 and J usage is TRBJ2-7; D perhaps matches TRBD1 (5 bases). Germline V CDR1 and CDR2: SEHNR, FQNEAQ (reference sequence). Trimming took off 1 base at V and 6 bases at J, with 13 bases between the two ends. The CDR3 is 14 residues long. CDR3 DNA: TGTGCCAGCAGCTTAGAGGATCCCAGGGCCGAGCAGTACTTC. Translation: CASSLEDPRAEQYF.

The chain has TRBV4-3 and TRBJ1-1; D is unresolved. This CDR3 contains 14 residues. V was pared by 1 base and J by 1 base, with 7 bases between. Germline loops: CDR1 LGHNA, CDR2 YSLEER. CDR3 protein: CASSQVGGNTEAFF. The DNA for the CDR3 is TGCGCCAGCAGCCAAGTCGGCGGGAACACTGAAGCTTTCTTT.

V gene TRBV30 combines with J gene TRBJ1-1; 10 positions match TRBD1. Trimming removed 5 bases from V and 5 bases from J; junction bases left unmatched: 5. CDR1 and CDR2 from the germline V gene are GTSNPN and SVGIG (reference sequence). The CDR3 extends over 13 amino acids. The CDR3 DNA reads as TGTGCCTGGTTAAGGGACAGGGGAACTGAAGCTTTCTTT. Its translation is CAWLRDRGTEAFF.

The rearrangement uses TRBV19 and TRBJ2-2; 7 bases fit TRBD2. Per germline, CDR1 LNHDA and CDR2 SQIVND (reference sequence). After removal of 11 bases from V and 7 bases from J, the junction contained 7 bases not matched to a gene. There are 12 residues in the CDR3. CDR3 nucleotides: TGTGCCTCAAGGTCGGGAGGCGGGGAGCTGTTTTTT. It encodes CASRSGGGELFF.

The chain uses TRBV11-3 and TRBJ2-7; 7 bases align to TRBD2. This CDR3 region has 15 residues. J lost 3 bases, V lost 0 bases, and 5 bases had no gene match. Germline values: CDR1 SGHNT, CDR2 YENEEA. CDR3 region: CASSLEGLPGYEQYF. CDR3 bases: TGTGCCAGCAGCTTAGAGGGACTACCTGGCTACGAGCAGTACTTC.

The chain recombines TRBV5-6 with TRBJ2-7; 7 bases are a match to TRBD2. With 0 bases clipped from V and 2 bases from J, the junction kept 2 bases outside the gene matches. Germline CDR1 and CDR2: SGHDT and YYEEEE. The CDR3 runs 14 residues. In nucleotides, the CDR3 is TGTGCCAGCAGCTTGGCTGCGGGAGCCTACGAGCAGTACTTC. Residues: CASSLAAGAYEQYF. The full variable domain, completed using reference TRBV5-6 and TRBJ2-7, is DAGVTQSPTHLIKTRGQQVTLRCSPKSGHDTVSWYQQALGQGPQFIFQYYEEEERQRGNFPDRFSGHQFPNYSSELNVNALLLGDSALYLCASSLAAGAYEQYFGPGTRLTVT.

This chain connects TRBV7-2 to TRBJ2-5; 7 nucleotides align to TRBD1. This CDR3 spans 16 amino acids. V was clipped by 5 bases and J by 1 base; unmatched bases: 10. Germline V lookup: CDR1 SGHTA, CDR2 FQGNSA. CDR3 residues: CASSPDRQGIQETQYF. CDR3 in DNA: TGTGCCAGCAGCCCGGATCGACAGGGAATCCAAGAGACCCAGTACTTC.

The J gene is TRBJ1-2, the V gene TRBV30; D is uncertain. V lost 2 bases and J lost 1, with 8 bases in between. CDR1 and CDR2 (germline): GTSNPN, SVGIG (reference sequence). This CDR3 comprises 13 residues. The CDR3 here is CAWSPSVNYGYTF. Written as DNA, the CDR3 is TGTGCCTGGAGTCCCAGCGTTAACTATGGCTACACCTTC.

V and J are TRBV4-2 and TRBJ2-1; D is perhaps TRBD2 (5 bases). The CDR3 runs to 16 residues. The V gene's germline CDR1 is LGHNA and CDR2 YNFKEQ. The ends were cut back, 4 bases at V and 7 bases at J, with 20 bases in the middle. This CDR3 is CASSRTHRESKNEQFF. CDR3 nucleotides: TGTGCCAGCAGCCGCACACATCGGGAAAGCAAGAATGAGCAGTTCTTC.

This chain uses TRBV6-5 with TRBJ2-5; 12 bases are shared with TRBD2. CDR3 size: 15 residues. The V gene's germline CDR1 is MNHEY and CDR2 SVGAGI. Unmatched junction bases numbered 5, after V lost 5 bases and J lost 4 bases. This CDR3 reads CASSRTSGRSETQYF. CDR3 coding DNA: TGTGCCAGCAGTCGAACTAGCGGGAGGTCAGAGACCCAGTACTTC.